Below, one TCR beta chain is given with its context. This sample is part of a study of cytomegalovirus exposure and HLA in healthy donors. Germline CDR1 SGHVS, CDR2 FQNEAQ. V lost 1 base to trimming and J lost 1 base, with 7 bases between them. The CDR3 contains 14 residues. PCR amplification relied on 60 Vbeta primers (plus 13 Jbeta primers). Libraries were prepared by immunoSEQ multiplex PCR; TCRdb keeps only in-frame clonotypes and omits some of them. Of roughly 75,000 clones in the sample, 75% to 85% were seen once. The TCR sequence derives from a man between 65 and 80 years old in good health and CMV-seropositive. The V gene is TRBV7-8, the J gene TRBJ1-1; D unresolved. Sequences were obtained from PBMCs. The CDR3, as DNA: TGTGCCAGCAGCTTAGTGACATCGAACACTGAAGCTTTCTTT. Translated: CASSLVTSNTEAFF.